The clone carrying this T cell receptor (beta chain) was seen only once. Its antigen is as yet unknown. Primers included in the PCR were 60 Vbeta and 13 Jbeta primers. Measured with immunoSEQ multiplex PCR; TCRdb has only the in-frame clones, and not every one. The sample carries about 150,000 clones, more than 75% recorded once. This entry is derived from a study of cytomegalovirus exposure and HLA in healthy donors. The germline V gene encodes CDR1 SGHNT and CDR2 YYREEE (reference sequence). The CDR3 contains 14 residues. The V segment lost 5 bases and the J segment 9 bases; nucleotides outside the gene matches: 5. Findings of the study overall: In a later analysis, parvovirus B19, influenza, CMV and Epstein-Barr virus appeared linked to several top co-occurrence clusters. Later, an analysis showed that TCR beta chains associated with HLA were more clonally expanded than others that were equally common. Rates of TCR association differed by HLA locus in a later analysis, with DRB1 highest and HLA-C lowest.

The V and J genes are TRBV5-4 and TRBJ1-4; 12 bases fit TRBD1. The sequenced sample was PBMCs. This receptor was identified in a male donor in good health and CMV-seronegative. The CDR3 DNA reads TGTGCCAGCAGTTCCGGGACAGGGGGCCAAAAACTGTTTTTT. Its protein is CASSSGTGGQKLFF.